These 16 T cell receptor beta chains were all obtained from the same sample, sequenced in a study of cytomegalovirus exposure and HLA in healthy donors. 60 Vbeta and 13 Jbeta primers were used in PCR. Sequencing was performed with immunoSEQ multiplex PCR; in TCRdb, only in-frame clones are kept and a portion is missing. Among approximately 120,000 clones listed, 75% to 85% were seen once. The sample was PBMCs. The source is a man aged 35 to 55 in good health and CMV-seronegative.

The V and J genes are TRBV7-8 and TRBJ2-1, with D possibly matching TRBD2 (5 bases). V dropped 5 bases and J dropped 9 bases, with 11 bases sitting between them. This CDR3 is 12 amino acids long. Germline CDR1 reads SGHVS; CDR2 reads FQNEAQ. The CDR3 DNA reads as TGTGCCAGCAGCCGGGGTTACGGTGAGCAGTTCTTC. It specifies CASSRGYGEQFF.

Only a few counts were recorded for this clone. The V and J genes are TRBV4-1 and TRBJ2-7; D perhaps matches TRBD1 (6 bases). Germline-derived CDR1 and CDR2 are MGHRA and YSYEKL. The CDR3 extends over 15 amino acids. Trimming cost V 4 bases and J 2 bases, with 15 bases left between them. The CDR3: CASSLTGNAPYEQYF. As DNA, the CDR3 is TGCGCCAGCAGCCTAACAGGGAATGCACCCTACGAGCAGTACTTC.

The genes are TRBV7-2 and TRBJ1-2; D ambiguous. The V end lost 2 bases, the J end lost 3 bases, and 7 bases lay between the germline ends. The germline CDR1 and CDR2 sequences are SGHTA and FQGNSA. CDR3 length: 13 residues. CDR3: CASSLSIDYGYTF. Here the CDR3 DNA reads TGTGCCAGCAGCTTAAGCATAGACTATGGCTACACCTTC. Based on the CDR3 plus reference TRBV7-2 and TRBJ1-2, the full variable domain is GAGVSQSPSNKVTEKGKDVELRCDPISGHTALYWYRQSLGQGLEFLIYFQGNSAPDKSGLPSDRFSAERTGGSVSTLTIQRTQQEDSAVYLCASSLSIDYGYTFGSGTRLTVV.

A remark on this clone: One end of the junction does not line up with germline, which may come from a read error. This chain connects TRBV7-9 to TRBJ1-2; 9 positions agree with TRBD1. The CDR3 consists of 15 residues. CDR1 is SEHNR, CDR2 FQNEAQ, per germline (reference sequence). CDR3 nucleotide sequence: TGTTCCAGCAGCCACGTCACAGGGGGCGACTATGGCTACACCTTC. Encoded protein: CSSSHVTGGDYGYTF.

This clone was counted between two and nine times. The chain links TRBV11-2 to TRBJ1-1; TRBD1 matches at 7 bases. The CDR3 runs to 14 residues. The junction had 7 bases not matched to a gene; V was cut back by 3 bases and J by 6 bases. The V gene's germline CDR1 is SGHAT and CDR2 FQNNGV. CDR3 in amino acids: CASSFDRVNAEAFF. The CDR3 nucleotides read TGTGCCAGCAGCTTTGACAGGGTTAATGCTGAAGCTTTCTTT.

The V gene is TRBV19, the J gene TRBJ2-7; 9 bases fit TRBD1. The CDR3 spans 16 residues. Germline CDR1 is LNHDA and CDR2 is SQIVND (reference sequence). With V trimmed by 6 bases and J by 0 bases, 9 bases remained unmatched. The CDR3 loop is CASSPFGTGISYEQYF. CDR3 nucleotide sequence: TGTGCCAGTAGCCCATTCGGGACAGGGATCTCCTACGAGCAGTACTTC.

This chain uses TRBV9 with TRBJ2-2; no clear D. From germline, CDR1 is SGDLS and CDR2 YYNGEE. Trimming removed 0 bases from V and 7 bases from J, with 7 bases in between. This CDR3 contains 13 residues. Here the CDR3 reads CASSVVPSGELFF. As DNA, the CDR3 is TGTGCCAGCAGCGTAGTCCCTAGCGGGGAGCTGTTTTTT.

A single count supports this clone. V is TRBV7-2 and J is TRBJ1-1; D perhaps matches TRBD1 (6 bases). CDR3 size: 15 residues. V dropped 3 bases and J dropped 7 bases, with 18 bases sitting between them. Germline lookup yields CDR1 SGHTA and CDR2 FQGNSA. CDR3 in DNA: TGTGCCAGCAGCTTGCAGACAGGAAAAGGAGTTGAAGCTTTCTTT. Translated, it gives CASSLQTGKGVEAFF. The variable domain in full, completed from reference TRBV7-2 and TRBJ1-1, reads GAGVSQSPSNKVTEKGKDVELRCDPISGHTALYWYRQSLGQGLEFLIYFQGNSAPDKSGLPSDRFSAERTGGSVSTLTIQRTQQEDSAVYLCASSLQTGKGVEAFFGQGTRLTVV.

In this sample, this clone turned up a few times. This chain joins TRBV15 and TRBJ2-5, with TRBD2 identical over 8 bases. The CDR3 is made up of 17 amino acids. CDR1 and CDR2 from the germline V gene are LNHNV and YYDKDF (reference sequence). Trimming at V came to 0 bases and at J to 5 bases, leaving 11 bases not matched to a gene. CDR3 sequence reads: CATSRDKGAGGWETQYF. The DNA of the CDR3 is TGTGCCACCAGCAGAGATAAAGGGGCGGGGGGCTGGGAGACCCAGTACTTC.

The chain employs TRBV15 and TRBJ2-3, with D possibly being TRBD1 (5 bases). The CDR3 is 16 residues long. The germline CDR1 and CDR2 sequences are LNHNV and YYDKDF (reference sequence). Trimming took off 3 bases at V and 7 bases at J, with 20 bases between the two ends. Here the CDR3 DNA reads TGTGCCACCAGCAGGGTTGGCAGGGCACAGACTTATACGCAGTATTTT. This gives the protein CATSRVGRAQTYTQYF.

The rearrangement links TRBV27 to TRBJ1-6; D is possibly TRBD1 (6 bases). The ends were cut back, 2 bases at V and 10 bases at J, with 12 bases in the middle. This CDR3 comprises 14 residues. Germline CDR1 MNHEY, CDR2 SMNVEV (reference sequence). CDR3 nucleotides: TGTGCCAGCAGTTTACAGGGGACGGTCTCACCCCTCCACTTT. Encoded protein: CASSLQGTVSPLHF.

V is TRBV6-5 and J is TRBJ1-1, with D possibly TRBD1 on 5 matching bases. V lost 7 bases, J lost 1 base, and 13 bases lay in between. CDR1 MNHEY and CDR2 SVGAGI come from the germline V gene. This CDR3 has 14 amino acids. The CDR3 sequence: CASNLQVRNTEAFF. As DNA, the CDR3 is TGTGCCAGCAACCTACAGGTTCGGAACACTGAAGCTTTCTTT.

This sequence joins TRBV18 and TRBJ1-4, with D possibly being TRBD1 (5 bases). CDR3 size: 16 residues. The V end lost 0 bases, the J end lost 3 bases, and 11 bases lay between the germline ends. Germline CDR1 is KGHSH and CDR2 is LQKENI. The CDR3 sequence is CASSPPSPGANEKLFF. CDR3 sequence (DNA): TGTGCCAGCTCACCACCGAGTCCGGGGGCTAATGAAAAACTGTTTTTT.

V is TRBV4-2 and J is TRBJ1-4; D is undetermined. The CDR3 covers 15 residues. The V and J ends lost 0 bases and 4 bases respectively, with 9 bases between them. Germline assignment: CDR1 LGHNA and CDR2 YNFKEQ. CDR3 region: CASSQDLNNNEKLFF. The DNA of the CDR3 is TGTGCCAGCAGCCAAGATCTCAACAATAATGAAAAACTGTTTTTT.

The chain employs TRBV5-4 and TRBJ2-1; D perhaps matches TRBD1 (6 bases). The CDR3 contains 14 residues. CDR1 and CDR2 from the germline V gene are SGHNT and YYREEE (reference sequence). V gave up 2 bases and J gave up 4 bases, with 10 bases separating them. CDR3 coding DNA: TGTGCCAGCAGCTTCTGGACAGCTTACAATGAGCAGTTCTTC. It encodes CASSFWTAYNEQFF.

This clone showed up just once. V and J are TRBV5-1 and TRBJ2-3, with 12 bases lining up with TRBD2. The CDR3 totals 17 residues. Germline CDR1 SGHRS, CDR2 YFSETQ. V lost 1 base to trimming and J lost 1 base; unmatched junction nucleotides: 4. This CDR3 is CASSLWTSGARTDTQYF. The CDR3 DNA is TGCGCCAGCAGCTTGTGGACTAGCGGGGCCCGCACAGATACGCAGTATTTT. The entire variable domain, with the rest obtained from reference TRBV5-1 and TRBJ2-3, is as follows: KAGVTQTPRYLIKTRGQQVTLSCSPISGHRSVSWYQQTPGQGLQFLFEYFSETQRNKGNFPGRFSGRQFSNSRSEMNVSTLELGDSALYLCASSLWTSGARTDTQYFGPGTRLTVL.